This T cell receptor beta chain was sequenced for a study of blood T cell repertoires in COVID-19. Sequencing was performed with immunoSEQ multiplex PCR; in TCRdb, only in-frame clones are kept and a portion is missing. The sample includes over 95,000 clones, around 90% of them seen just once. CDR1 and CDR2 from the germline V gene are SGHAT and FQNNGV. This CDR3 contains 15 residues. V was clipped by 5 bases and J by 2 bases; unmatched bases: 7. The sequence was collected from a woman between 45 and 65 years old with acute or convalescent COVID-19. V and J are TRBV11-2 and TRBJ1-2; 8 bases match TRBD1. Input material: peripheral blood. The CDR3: CASSPRQGRNYGYTF. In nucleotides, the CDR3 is TGTGCCAGCAGCCCGAGACAGGGGAGAAACTATGGCTACACCTTC. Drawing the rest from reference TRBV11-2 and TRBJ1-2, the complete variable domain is EAGVAQSPRYKIIEKRQSVAFWCNPISGHATLYWYQQILGQGPKLLIQFQNNGVVDDSQLPKDRFSAERLKGVDSTLKIQPAKLEDSAVYLCASSPRQGRNYGYTFGSGTRLTVV.